This T cell receptor beta chain came from a study of cytomegalovirus exposure and HLA in healthy donors. Germline assignment: CDR1 SNHLY and CDR2 FYNNEI. V was pared by 5 bases and J by 2 bases, with 16 bases between. This CDR3 comprises 16 residues. Primers included in the PCR were 60 Vbeta and 13 Jbeta primers. Sequencing used immunoSEQ multiplex PCR; TCRdb keeps in-frame clones, though not all of them. This table has approximately 110,000 clones, around 80% appearing once. The chain has TRBV2 and TRBJ1-3; tentatively, D is TRBD1 (6 bases). Sequenced material: PBMCs. This TCR was recovered from a female donor in good health and CMV-seropositive. CDR3 in DNA: TGTGCCAGCAGTCGGGAAGCAGGGGTCCCTGGAAACACCATATATTTT. Its translation is CASSREAGVPGNTIYF.